This TCR beta chain was found in a study of cytomegalovirus exposure and HLA in healthy donors. Study-wide results and limits: It was found in a later analysis that first-cohort TCR clusters tended to co-occur in the 120 validation repertoires.

Produced via immunoSEQ multiplex PCR; TCRdb's table is partial and in-frame only. The sample holds 200,000 to 250,000 clones, roughly 80% seen once. Notes on this clone: The antigen remains undetermined.

What was sequenced was PBMCs. The TCR originated in a young woman in good health and CMV-seronegative.

In DNA form, the CDR3 reads TGTGCCACCCCACCGAGGGGGACAGGGAGCACAGATACGCAGTATTTT. Its translation is CATPPRGTGSTDTQYF. The V gene is TRBV18, the J gene TRBJ2-3; TRBD1 agrees at 9 bases. V lost 10 bases, J lost 0 bases, and 11 bases stayed unmatched. The CDR3 is 16 amino acids. Germline V gene sequence: CDR1 KGHSH, CDR2 LQKENI.